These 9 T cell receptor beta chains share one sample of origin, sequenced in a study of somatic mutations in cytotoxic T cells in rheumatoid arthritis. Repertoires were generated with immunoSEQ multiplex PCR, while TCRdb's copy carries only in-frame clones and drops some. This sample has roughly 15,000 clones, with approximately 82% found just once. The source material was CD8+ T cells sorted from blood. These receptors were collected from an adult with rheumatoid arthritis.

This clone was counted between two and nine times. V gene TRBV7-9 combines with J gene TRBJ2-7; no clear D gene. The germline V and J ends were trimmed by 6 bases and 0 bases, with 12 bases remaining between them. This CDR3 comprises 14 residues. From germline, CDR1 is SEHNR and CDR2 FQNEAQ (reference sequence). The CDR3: CASRDPSASYEQYF. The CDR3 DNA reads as TGTGCCAGCAGAGACCCTTCCGCCTCCTACGAGCAGTACTTC.

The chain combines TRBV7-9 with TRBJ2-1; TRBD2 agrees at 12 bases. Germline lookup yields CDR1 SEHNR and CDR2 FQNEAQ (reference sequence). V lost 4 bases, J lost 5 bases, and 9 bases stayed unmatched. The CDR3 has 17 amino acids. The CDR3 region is CASSSDGTSGFHNEQFF. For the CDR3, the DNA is TGTGCCAGCAGCTCCGATGGGACTAGCGGGTTCCACAATGAGCAGTTCTTC.

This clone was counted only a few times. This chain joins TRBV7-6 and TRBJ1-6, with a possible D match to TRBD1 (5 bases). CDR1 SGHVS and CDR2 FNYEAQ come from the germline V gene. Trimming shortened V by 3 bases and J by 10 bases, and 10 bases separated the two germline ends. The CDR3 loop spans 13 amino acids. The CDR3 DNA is TGTGCCAGCAGCTTGTCAGGGAGGTCACCCCTCCACTTT. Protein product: CASSLSGRSPLHF.

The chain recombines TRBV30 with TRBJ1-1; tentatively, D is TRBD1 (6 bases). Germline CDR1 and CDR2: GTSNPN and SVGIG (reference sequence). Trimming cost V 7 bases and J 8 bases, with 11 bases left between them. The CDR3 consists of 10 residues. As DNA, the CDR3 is TGTGCCTTCGGACAGCTAGAAGCTTTCTTT. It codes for CAFGQLEAFF. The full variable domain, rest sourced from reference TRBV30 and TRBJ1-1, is SQTIHQWPATLVQPVGSPLSLECTVEGTSNPNLYWYRQAAGRGLQLLFYSVGIGQISSEVPQNLSASRPQDRQFILSSKKLLLSDSGFYLCAFGQLEAFFGQGTRLTVV.

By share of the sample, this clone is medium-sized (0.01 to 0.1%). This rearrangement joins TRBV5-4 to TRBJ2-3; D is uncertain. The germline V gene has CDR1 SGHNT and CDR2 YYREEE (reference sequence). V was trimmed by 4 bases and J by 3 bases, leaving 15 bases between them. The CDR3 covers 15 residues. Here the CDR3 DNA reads TGTGCCAGCAGCCATGAGATCCACGTAACAGATACGCAGTATTTT. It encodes CASSHEIHVTDTQYF.

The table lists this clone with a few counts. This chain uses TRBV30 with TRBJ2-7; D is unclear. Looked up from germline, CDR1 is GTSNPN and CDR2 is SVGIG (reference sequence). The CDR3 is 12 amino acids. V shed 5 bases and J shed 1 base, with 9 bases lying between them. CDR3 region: CAWDHNSYEQYF. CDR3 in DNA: TGTGCCTGGGACCATAATTCCTACGAGCAGTACTTC.

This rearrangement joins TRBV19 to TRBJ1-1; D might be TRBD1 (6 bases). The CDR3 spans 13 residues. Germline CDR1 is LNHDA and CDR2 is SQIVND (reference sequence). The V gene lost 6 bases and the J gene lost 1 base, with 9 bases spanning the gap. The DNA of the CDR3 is TGTGCCAGTAGGACGACAGGGAACACTGAAGCTTTCTTT. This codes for CASRTTGNTEAFF.

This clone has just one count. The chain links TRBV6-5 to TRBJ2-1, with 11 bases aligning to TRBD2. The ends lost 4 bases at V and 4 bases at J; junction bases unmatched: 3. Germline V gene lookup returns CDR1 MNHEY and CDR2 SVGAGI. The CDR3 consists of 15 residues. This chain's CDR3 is CASSFTSGSYNEQFF. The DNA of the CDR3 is TGTGCCAGCAGTTTCACTAGCGGGAGTTACAATGAGCAGTTCTTC.

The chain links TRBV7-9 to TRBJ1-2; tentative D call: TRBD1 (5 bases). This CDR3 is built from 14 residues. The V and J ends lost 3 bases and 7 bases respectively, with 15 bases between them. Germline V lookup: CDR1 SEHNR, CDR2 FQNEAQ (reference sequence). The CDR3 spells CASSFFSGGTGYTF. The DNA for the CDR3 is TGTGCCAGCAGCTTTTTCAGTGGAGGGACTGGCTACACCTTC.